This T cell receptor (beta chain) was found in a study of identical twins. This clonotype has just a few counts. Its antigen remains unknown. Study-level results: The study drew conclusions from cross-sectional statistical analysis, not from following the same donors. Twin pairs' shared out-of-frame alpha sequences were enriched in low generation probability.

This CDR3 comprises 14 residues. The ends were cut back, 6 bases at V and 4 bases at J, with 15 bases in the middle. A universal primer site came from template switching; cDNA carried unique molecular identifiers. Using its own MiXCR run on the 5' RACE reads, TCRdb lists one record per CDR3 protein. Among 520,000 or so distinct CDR3 sequences listed, 22% were seen once. The data also belong to a second study, concerning T cells expressing NK-cell markers. Per that paper: HCMV seropositivity characterized most of the eight sequenced donors, and seronegativity one.

Material for sequencing was CD4+ T cells sorted from blood. The chain is built from TRBV12-3 or TRBV12-4 and TRBJ1-1; D is perhaps TRBD1 (6 bases). The TCR was taken from a woman under 30 in good health. CDR3 sequence (DNA): TGTGCCAGCAGCGGGGGGCACCTCGCCACTGAAGCTTTCTTT. This encodes CASSGGHLATEAFF.